This T cell receptor beta chain was sequenced for a study of T cells in Graves' hyperthyroidism and ophthalmopathy. It was uncontrolled infection, other autoimmune disease, pregnancy or lactation that excluded patients. Between the trimmed V and J ends, which lost 0 bases and 2 bases, there was a span of 10 bases. The CDR3 covers 15 residues. Germline values: CDR1 GTSNPN, CDR2 SVGIG (reference sequence). In its sample, this clonotype was seen many times. Amplification of TCR beta CDR3 regions used RNA as the template. HTBI primers drove first-round RT-PCR of the TCR CDR3. From the multiplex PCR reads, TCRdb called clonotypes with MiXCR, one entry per CDR3 protein. The sample has approximately 430,000 distinct CDR3 sequences, 15% to 18% seen once.

The specimen was blood. The receptor comes from a woman under 30 with Graves' hyperthyroidism. This chain joins TRBV30 and TRBJ2-2; D is unresolved. Written as DNA, the CDR3 is TGTGCCTGGAGTGTACGGGCAGCAAACACCGGGGAGCTGTTTTTT. Encoded protein: CAWSVRAANTGELFF.